The subject of this entry is one T cell receptor beta chain. The target antigen is unknown. This sample stems from a study of shared clonotypes between healthy human individuals. General study results and limits: Clonotype sharing across several donors was observed for around 5.1% of naive CD4 clonotypes.

Samples underwent the assay at deep level. Libraries were prepared by immunoSEQ multiplex PCR; TCRdb keeps only in-frame clonotypes and omits some of them. The data contain about 1 million clones, around 74% of them seen just once; the ten biggest clones take up roughly 1.4%. Germline CDR1 SGDLS, CDR2 YYNGEE. CDR3 length: 16 residues. The J segment lost 1 base and the V segment lost 3 bases, leaving 3 bases of the junction unmatched. The genes are TRBV9 and TRBJ1-6, with TRBD1 identical over 8 bases. The sequencing sample was made of memory CD4+ T cells sorted from blood. Subset reported: CD45RA-negative fraction. The sequence derives from a man aged 18-30 years in good health. The CDR3 reads CASSGTGGSYNSPLHF. The CDR3 DNA sequence: TGTGCCAGCAGCGGTACAGGGGGGTCCTATAATTCACCCCTCCACTTT.